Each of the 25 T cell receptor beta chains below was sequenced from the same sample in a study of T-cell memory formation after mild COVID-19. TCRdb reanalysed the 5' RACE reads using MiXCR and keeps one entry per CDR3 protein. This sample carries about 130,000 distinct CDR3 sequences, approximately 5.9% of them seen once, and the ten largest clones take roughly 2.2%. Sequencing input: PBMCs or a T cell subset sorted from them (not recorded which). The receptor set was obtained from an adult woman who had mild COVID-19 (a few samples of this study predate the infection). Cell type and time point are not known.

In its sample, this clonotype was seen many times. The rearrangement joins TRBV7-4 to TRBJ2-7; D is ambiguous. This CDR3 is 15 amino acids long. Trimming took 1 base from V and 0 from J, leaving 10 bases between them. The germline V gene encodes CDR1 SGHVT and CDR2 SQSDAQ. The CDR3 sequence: CASSLVGNTSYEQYF. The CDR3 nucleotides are TGTGCCAGCAGCTTAGTAGGGAATACCTCCTACGAGCAGTACTTC.

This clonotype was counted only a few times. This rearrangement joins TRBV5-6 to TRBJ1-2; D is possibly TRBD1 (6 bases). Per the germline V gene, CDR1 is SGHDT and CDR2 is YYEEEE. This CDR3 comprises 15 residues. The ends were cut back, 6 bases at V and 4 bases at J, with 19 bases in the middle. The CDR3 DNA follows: TGTGCCAGCACCCAATGGGGGGCGCGTATCTATGGCTACACCTTC. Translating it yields CASTQWGARIYGYTF. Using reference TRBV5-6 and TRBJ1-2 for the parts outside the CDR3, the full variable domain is DAGVTQSPTHLIKTRGQQVTLRCSPKSGHDTVSWYQQALGQGPQFIFQYYEEEERQRGNFPDRFSGHQFPNYSSELNVNALLLGDSALYLCASTQWGARIYGYTFGSGTRLTVV.

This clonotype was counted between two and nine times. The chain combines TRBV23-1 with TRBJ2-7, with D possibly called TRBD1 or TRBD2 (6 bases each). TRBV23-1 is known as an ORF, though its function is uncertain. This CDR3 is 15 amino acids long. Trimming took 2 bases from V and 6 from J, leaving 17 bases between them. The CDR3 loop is CASSQVTEGGGEQYF. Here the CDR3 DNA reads TGCGCCAGCAGTCAAGTGACAGAGGGGGGAGGCGAGCAGTACTTC.

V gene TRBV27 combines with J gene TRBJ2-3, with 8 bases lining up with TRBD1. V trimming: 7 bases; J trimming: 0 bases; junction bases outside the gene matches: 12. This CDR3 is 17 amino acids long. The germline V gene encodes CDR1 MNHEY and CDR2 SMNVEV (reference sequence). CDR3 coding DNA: TGTGCCAGCAAACGACAGGGGCGAACTACTAGCACAGATACGCAGTATTTT. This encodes CASKRQGRTTSTDTQYF.

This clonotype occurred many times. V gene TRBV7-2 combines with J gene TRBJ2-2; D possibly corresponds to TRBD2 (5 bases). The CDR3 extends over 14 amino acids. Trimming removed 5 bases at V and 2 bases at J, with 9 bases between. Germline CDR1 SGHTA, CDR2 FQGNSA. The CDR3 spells CASSLSGNTGELFF. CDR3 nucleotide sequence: TGTGCCAGCAGCCTCAGCGGAAACACCGGGGAGCTGTTTTTT.

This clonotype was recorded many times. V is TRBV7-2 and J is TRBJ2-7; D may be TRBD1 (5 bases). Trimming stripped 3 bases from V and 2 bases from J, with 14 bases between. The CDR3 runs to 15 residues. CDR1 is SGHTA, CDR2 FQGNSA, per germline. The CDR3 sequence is CASSLARVPPYEQYF. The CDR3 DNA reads TGTGCCAGCAGCTTGGCCAGGGTGCCCCCCTACGAGCAGTACTTC. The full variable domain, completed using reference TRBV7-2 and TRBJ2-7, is GAGVSQSPSNKVTEKGKDVELRCDPISGHTALYWYRQSLGQGLEFLIYFQGNSAPDKSGLPSDRFSAERTGGSVSTLTIQRTQQEDSAVYLCASSLARVPPYEQYFGPGTRLTVT.

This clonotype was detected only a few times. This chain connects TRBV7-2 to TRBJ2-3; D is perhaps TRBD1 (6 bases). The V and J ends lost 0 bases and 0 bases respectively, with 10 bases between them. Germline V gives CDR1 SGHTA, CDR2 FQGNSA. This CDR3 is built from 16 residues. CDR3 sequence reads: CASSLAGAGSTDTQYF. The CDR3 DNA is TGTGCCAGCAGCTTAGCGGGGGCAGGGAGCACAGATACGCAGTATTTT.

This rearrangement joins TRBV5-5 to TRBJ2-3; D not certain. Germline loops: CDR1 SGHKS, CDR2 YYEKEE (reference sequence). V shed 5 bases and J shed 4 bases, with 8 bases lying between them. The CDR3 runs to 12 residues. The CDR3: CASRSIPDTQYF. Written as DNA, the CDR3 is TGTGCCAGCAGGTCTATCCCAGATACGCAGTATTTT.

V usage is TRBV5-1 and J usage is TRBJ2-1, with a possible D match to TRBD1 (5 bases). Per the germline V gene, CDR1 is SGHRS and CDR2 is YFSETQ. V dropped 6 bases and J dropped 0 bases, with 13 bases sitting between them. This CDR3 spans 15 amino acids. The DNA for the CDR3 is TGCGCCAGCACCATGACAGTGATCTCCTACAATGAGCAGTTCTTC. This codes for CASTMTVISYNEQFF.

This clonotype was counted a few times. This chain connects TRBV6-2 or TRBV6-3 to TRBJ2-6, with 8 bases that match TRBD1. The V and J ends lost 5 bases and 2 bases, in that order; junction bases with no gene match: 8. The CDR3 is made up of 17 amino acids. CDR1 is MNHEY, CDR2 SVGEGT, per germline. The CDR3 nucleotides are TGTGCCAGCAGTAGAGGACAGGGATGGGCTGGGGCCAACGTCCTGACTTTC. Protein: CASSRGQGWAGANVLTF.

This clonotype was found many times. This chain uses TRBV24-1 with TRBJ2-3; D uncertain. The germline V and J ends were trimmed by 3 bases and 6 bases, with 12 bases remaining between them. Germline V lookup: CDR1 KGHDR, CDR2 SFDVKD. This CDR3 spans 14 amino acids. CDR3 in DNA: TGTGCCACCAGTGATCGGGCCCCCGCCGATACGCAGTATTTT. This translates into CATSDRAPADTQYF.

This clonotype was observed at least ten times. CDR3 sequence: CASSLEGSGGPPQFF. The CDR3 DNA reads TGCGCCAGCAGCTTGGAGGGTAGCGGGGGACCCCCCCAGTTCTTC. The V call is TRBV5-1, the J call TRBJ2-1; 9 bases are a match to TRBD2. The germline V gene has CDR1 SGHRS and CDR2 YFSETQ. CDR3 length: 15 amino acids. Trimming at V came to 0 bases and at J to 13 bases, leaving 11 bases not matched to a gene.

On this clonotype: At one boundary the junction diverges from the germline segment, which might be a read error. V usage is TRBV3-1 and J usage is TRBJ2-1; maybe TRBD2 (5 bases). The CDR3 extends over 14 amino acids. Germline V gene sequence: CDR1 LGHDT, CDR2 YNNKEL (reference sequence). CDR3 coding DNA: TGTGCCAGCAGCCAAGTCGGGATACGGGGAGAGCAGCTCTTC. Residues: CASSQVGIRGEQLF.

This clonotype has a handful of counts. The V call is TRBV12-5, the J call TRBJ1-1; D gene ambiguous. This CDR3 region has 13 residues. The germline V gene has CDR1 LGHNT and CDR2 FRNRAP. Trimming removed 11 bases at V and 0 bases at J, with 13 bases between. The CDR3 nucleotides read TGTGCTGGGGAAAGGTTGATGAACACTGAAGCTTTCTTT. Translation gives CAGERLMNTEAFF.

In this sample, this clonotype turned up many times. In DNA form, the CDR3 reads TGTGCCAGCAGTTACGCGGGGGAGTACACTGAAGCTTTCTTT. Protein: CASSYAGEYTEAFF. The chain links TRBV6-5 to TRBJ1-1, with D possibly TRBD1 on 5 matching bases. Trimming shortened V by 2 bases and J by 3 bases, and 10 bases separated the two germline ends. This CDR3 is built from 14 residues. Germline CDR1 and CDR2: MNHEY and SVGAGI.

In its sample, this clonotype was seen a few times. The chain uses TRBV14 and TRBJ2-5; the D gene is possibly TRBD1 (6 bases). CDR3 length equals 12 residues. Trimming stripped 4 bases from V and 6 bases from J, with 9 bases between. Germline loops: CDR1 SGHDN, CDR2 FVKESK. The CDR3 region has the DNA TGTGCCAGCAGCCTTGGGGGCCAGACCCAGTACTTC. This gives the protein CASSLGGQTQYF.

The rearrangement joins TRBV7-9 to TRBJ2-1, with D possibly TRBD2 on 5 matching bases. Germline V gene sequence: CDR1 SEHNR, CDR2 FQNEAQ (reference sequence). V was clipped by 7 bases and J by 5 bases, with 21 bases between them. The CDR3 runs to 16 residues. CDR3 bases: TGTGCCAGCACCCTCGGGGAGACAAGGTCAAACAATGAGCAGTTCTTC. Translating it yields CASTLGETRSNNEQFF.

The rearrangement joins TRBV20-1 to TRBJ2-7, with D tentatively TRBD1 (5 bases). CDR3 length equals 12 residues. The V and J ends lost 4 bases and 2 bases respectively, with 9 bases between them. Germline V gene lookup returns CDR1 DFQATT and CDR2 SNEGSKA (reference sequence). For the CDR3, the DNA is TGCAGTGCTACAGGGTTTGCCTACGAGCAGTACTTC. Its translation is CSATGFAYEQYF.

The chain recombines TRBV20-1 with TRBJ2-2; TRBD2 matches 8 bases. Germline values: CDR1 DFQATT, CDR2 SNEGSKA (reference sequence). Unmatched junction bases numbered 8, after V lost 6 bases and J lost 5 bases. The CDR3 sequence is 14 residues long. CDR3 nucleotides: TGCAGTGCCCCCCGAGCGGGAGCTACCGGGGAGCTGTTTTTT. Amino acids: CSAPRAGATGELFF.

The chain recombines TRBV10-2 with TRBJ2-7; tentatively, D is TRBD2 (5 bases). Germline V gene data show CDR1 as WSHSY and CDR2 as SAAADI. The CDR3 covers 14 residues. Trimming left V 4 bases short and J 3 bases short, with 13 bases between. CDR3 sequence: CASSGPRGFYEQYF. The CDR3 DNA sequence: TGCGCCAGCAGTGGTCCCCGAGGGTTCTACGAGCAGTACTTC.

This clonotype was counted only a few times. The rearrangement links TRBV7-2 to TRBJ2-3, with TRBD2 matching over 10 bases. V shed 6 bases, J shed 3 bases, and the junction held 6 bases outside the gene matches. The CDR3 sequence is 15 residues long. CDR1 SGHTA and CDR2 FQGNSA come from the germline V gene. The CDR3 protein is CASRPAGGPTDTQYF. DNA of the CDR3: TGTGCCAGCAGACCAGCGGGGGGGCCGACAGATACGCAGTATTTT.

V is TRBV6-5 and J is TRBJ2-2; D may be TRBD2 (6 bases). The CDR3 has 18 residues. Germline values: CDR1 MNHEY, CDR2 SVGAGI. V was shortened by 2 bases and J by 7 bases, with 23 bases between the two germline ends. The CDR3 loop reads CASSYTGRVDGRGGELFF. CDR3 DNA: TGTGCCAGCAGTTACACCGGTCGAGTTGACGGGCGGGGCGGGGAGCTGTTTTTT.

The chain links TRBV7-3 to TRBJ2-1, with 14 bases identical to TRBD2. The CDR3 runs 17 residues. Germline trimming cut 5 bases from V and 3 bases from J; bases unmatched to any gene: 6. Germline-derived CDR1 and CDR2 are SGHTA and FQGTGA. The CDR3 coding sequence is TGTGCCAGCAGCCTTGGGACTAGCGGGAGATTCTACAATGAGCAGTTCTTC. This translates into CASSLGTSGRFYNEQFF. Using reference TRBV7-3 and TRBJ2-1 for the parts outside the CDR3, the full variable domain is GAGVSQTPSNKVTEKGKYVELRCDPISGHTALYWYRQSLGQGPEFLIYFQGTGAADDSGLPNDRFFAVRPEGSVSTLKIQRTERGDSAVYLCASSLGTSGRFYNEQFFGPGTRLTVL.

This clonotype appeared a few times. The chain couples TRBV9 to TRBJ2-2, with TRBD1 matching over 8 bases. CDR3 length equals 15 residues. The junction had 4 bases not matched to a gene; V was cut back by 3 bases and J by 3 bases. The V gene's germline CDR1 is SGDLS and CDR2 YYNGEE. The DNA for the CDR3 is TGTGCCAGCAGCGCAGACAGGGGATACACCGGGGAGCTGTTTTTT. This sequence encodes CASSADRGYTGELFF.

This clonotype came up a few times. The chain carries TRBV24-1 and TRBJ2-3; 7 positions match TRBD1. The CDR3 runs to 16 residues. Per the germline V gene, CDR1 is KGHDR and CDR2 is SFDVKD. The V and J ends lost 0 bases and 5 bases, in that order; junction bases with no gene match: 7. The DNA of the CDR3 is TGTGCCACCAGTGATTTGCGCAAGGGGGCTGGAGATACGCAGTATTTT. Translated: CATSDLRKGAGDTQYF.